This entry concerns a single TCR beta chain. The CDR3 extends over 13 amino acids. Germline CDR1 reads SQVTM; CDR2 reads ANQGSEA. The V and J ends lost 4 bases and 7 bases respectively, with 14 bases between them. The source of the sample is a study of shared T cell receptors in the human thymus. Data came from immunoSEQ multiplex PCR; TCRdb stores just in-frame clones and leaves some out. Seen here are some 640,000 clones, around 87% observed once, and the top ten hold about 0.0094%. These data were also reused for a study on human thymus T cells. As reported in that work: Corrective surgery for congenital heart defects was being performed on the healthy Finnish infants who were the donors. Related studies found that unrelated individuals share highly overlapping thymic repertoires.

The sequence was obtained from a boy younger than two with a congenital heart defect. The chain is built from TRBV29-1 and TRBJ2-1; D possibly corresponds to TRBD1 (6 bases). The material sequenced was thymocytes. The CDR3 loop is CSVAAGAVNEQFF. In nucleotides, the CDR3 is TGCAGCGTTGCGGCAGGGGCCGTTAATGAGCAGTTCTTC.